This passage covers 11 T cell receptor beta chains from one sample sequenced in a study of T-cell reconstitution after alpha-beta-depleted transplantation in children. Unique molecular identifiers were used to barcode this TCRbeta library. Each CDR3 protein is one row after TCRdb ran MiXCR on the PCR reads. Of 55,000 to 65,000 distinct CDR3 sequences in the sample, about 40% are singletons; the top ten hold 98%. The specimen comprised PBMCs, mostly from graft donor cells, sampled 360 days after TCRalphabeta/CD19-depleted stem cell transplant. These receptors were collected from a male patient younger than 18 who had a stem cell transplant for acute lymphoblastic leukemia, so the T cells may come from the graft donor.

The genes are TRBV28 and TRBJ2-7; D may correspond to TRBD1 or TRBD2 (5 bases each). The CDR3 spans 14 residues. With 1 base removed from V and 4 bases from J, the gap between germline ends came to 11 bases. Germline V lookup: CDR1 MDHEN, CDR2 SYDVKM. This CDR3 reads CASSLYGAAYEQYF. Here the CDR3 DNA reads TGTGCCAGCAGTTTATACGGGGCTGCGTACGAGCAGTACTTC.

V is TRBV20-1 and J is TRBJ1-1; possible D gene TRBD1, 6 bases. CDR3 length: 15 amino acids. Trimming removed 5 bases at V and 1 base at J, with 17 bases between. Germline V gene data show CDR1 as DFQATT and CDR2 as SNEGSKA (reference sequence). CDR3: CSAHHLIQGNTEAFF. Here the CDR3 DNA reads TGCAGTGCTCATCACCTAATACAGGGGAACACTGAAGCTTTCTTT.

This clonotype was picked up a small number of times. DNA for the CDR3: TGTGCCAGCAGCCAAGAGAGGAGCGGACTAGCGGGGGTGGGGGATACGCAGTATTTT. As protein: CASSQERSGLAGVGDTQYF. The chain has TRBV3-1 and TRBJ2-3; 13 bases are shared with TRBD2. Germline V gene sequence: CDR1 LGHDT, CDR2 YNNKEL (reference sequence). The CDR3 runs to 19 residues. V was pared by 0 bases and J by 6 bases, with 12 bases of the junction left unmatched.

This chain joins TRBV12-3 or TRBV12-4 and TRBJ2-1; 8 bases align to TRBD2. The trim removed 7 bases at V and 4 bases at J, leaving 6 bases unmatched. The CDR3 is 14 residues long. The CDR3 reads CASKRTSQYNEQFF. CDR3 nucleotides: TGTGCCAGCAAACGGACTAGCCAATACAATGAGCAGTTCTTC.

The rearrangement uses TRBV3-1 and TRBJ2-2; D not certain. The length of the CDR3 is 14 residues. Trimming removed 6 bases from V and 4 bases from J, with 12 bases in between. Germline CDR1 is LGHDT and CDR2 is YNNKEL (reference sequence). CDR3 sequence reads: CASRSGPGTGELFF. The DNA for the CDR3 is TGTGCCAGCAGAAGTGGCCCGGGCACCGGGGAGCTGTTTTTT.

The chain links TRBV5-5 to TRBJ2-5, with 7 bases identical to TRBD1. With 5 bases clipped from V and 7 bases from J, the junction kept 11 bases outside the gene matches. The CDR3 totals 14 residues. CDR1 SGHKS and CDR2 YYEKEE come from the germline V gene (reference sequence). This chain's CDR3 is CASSSGTVLLTQYF. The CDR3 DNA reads TGTGCCAGCAGTTCCGGGACAGTTTTGTTGACCCAGTACTTC.

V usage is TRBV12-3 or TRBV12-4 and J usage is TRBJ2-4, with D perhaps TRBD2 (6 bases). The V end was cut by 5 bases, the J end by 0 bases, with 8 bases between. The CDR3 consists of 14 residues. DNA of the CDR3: TGTGCCAGCAGTGCCGGGAGAGCCAAAAACATTCAGTACTTC. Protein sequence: CASSAGRAKNIQYF.

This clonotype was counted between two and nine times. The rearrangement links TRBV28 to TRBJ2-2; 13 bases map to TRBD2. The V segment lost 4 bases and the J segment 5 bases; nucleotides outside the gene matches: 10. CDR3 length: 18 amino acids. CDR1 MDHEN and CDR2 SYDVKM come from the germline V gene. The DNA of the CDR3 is TGTGCCAGCAGTTCTGAGGGACTAGCGGGACCCGATACCGGGGAGCTGTTTTTT. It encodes CASSSEGLAGPDTGELFF.

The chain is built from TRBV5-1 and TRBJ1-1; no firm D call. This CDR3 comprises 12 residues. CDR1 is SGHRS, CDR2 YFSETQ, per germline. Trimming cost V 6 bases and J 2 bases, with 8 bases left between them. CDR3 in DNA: TGCGCCAGCACTAAGGGAAACACTGAAGCTTTCTTT. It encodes CASTKGNTEAFF. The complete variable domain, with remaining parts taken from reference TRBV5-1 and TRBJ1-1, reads KAGVTQTPRYLIKTRGQQVTLSCSPISGHRSVSWYQQTPGQGLQFLFEYFSETQRNKGNFPGRFSGRQFSNSRSEMNVSTLELGDSALYLCASTKGNTEAFFGQGTRLTVV.

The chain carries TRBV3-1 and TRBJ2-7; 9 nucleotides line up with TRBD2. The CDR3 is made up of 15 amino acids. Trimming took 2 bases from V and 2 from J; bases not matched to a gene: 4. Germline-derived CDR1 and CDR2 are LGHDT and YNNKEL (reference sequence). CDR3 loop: CASSQLQREAYEQYF. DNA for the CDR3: TGTGCCAGCAGCCAACTTCAGCGGGAGGCCTACGAGCAGTACTTC.

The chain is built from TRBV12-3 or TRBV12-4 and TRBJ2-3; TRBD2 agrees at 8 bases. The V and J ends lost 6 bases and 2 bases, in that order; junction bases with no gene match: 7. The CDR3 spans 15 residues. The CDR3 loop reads CASRVAGLLTDTQYF. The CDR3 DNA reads TGTGCCAGCAGAGTAGCGGGGCTACTCACAGATACGCAGTATTTT.